This T cell receptor beta chain appears in the sequencing data of a study of shared clonotypes between healthy human individuals (dated by TCRdb to about 2020). For the wider study: The cohort comprised a couple of women and three men aged 18 to 49 years. Different laboratories and diverse techniques were used to prepare libraries and sequence TCR repertoires, to increase sequencing depth and limit assay-specific biases. Per donor, leukapheresis produced somewhere between about 0.94 and 8.9 billion PBMCs. Blood TCR repertoires of a handful of healthy adults were deeply sequenced to estimate repertoire size and the extent of clonotype sharing between individuals. For each donor, three plates each were used for CD4 naive and CD4 memory, two plates were used for CD8 naive, and one plate was used for CD8 memory. Study-wide findings and limitations: Around 5% of naive CD4, 3.5% of naive CD8, 2.3% of memory CD4, and 0.35% to 0.5% of memory CD8 clonotypes were shared across four donors. The genetic and exposure-history diversity represented was limited by the small number of donors. Larger estimated clonotype richness was generally found for naive subsets than for memory subsets. Higher generation probabilities were observed for clonotypes shared by all four sorted-subset donors than for non-shared clonotypes. Sampling was limited to blood, and TCR repertoires in tissue likely differ from TCR repertoires in blood. Based on pairwise subsampling, the degree of clonotype sharing among donors was expected to be affected by sequencing depth. Rarefaction of sorted-subset datasets indicated incomplete sequencing despite the large sequencing depth.

Donors were healthy HIV-negative adults with no recently reported acute infections or vaccinations. All donors were Caucasian adults living in Nashville, Tennessee, USA. CD4+ T cells were enriched by magnetic negative selection, after which naive cells were positively selected on CD45RA and the negative fraction was taken as the memory subset. Blood was obtained by leukapheresis, after which PBMCs were separated by Ficoll-Histopaque density gradient centrifugation and cryopreserved in liquid nitrogen vapor phase. Purity and quantity of every magnetically sorted T cell population were checked by analytical flow cytometry. From each sorted fraction, genomic DNA was isolated and quantified by UV absorbance on a Nanodrop 2000c. Regarding this clone: Its target antigen remains unknown. There are no base qualities to consult, and no much larger clone falls within one base.

Using the deep immunoSEQ assay, multiplex PCR amplified TCR CDR3 regions from genomic DNA. Extracted genomic DNA from each cell subset was distributed evenly across all wells of several immunoSEQ 96-well plates, and each plate was treated as a replicate. For sorted subsets, about 200 ng genomic DNA, equal to 30,000 or so T cell genomes, was loaded into each replicate PCR. Purified libraries were measured with a Qubit 3.0 fluorometer, size-checked on a Bioanalyzer 2100, and measured again with the KAPA Library Quantification kit. Every immunoSEQ 96-well plate was sequenced on a separate single-read 150-cycle Illumina NextSeq 550 flow cell. In the source study's methods: Because only junctional sequences without quality scores were contained in the immunoSEQ output, filtering matching that applied to full-length reads could not be performed. Sequences were annotated with PyIR, a Python wrapper for IgBLAST v1.9, and V/J genes and CDR3 were assigned using IMGT germline references. Any read was removed if the V/J assignment was weak (E-value above 1e-6), the CDR3 was missing, or the read contained stop codons, out-of-frame junctions, or ambiguous translated residues. V3J clonotypes were defined as sequences sharing an identical inferred V gene, J gene, and CDR3 amino acid sequence. The percentage overlap between two repertoires was calculated by dividing the number of shared unique clonotypes by the size of the smaller repertoire. Repertoire richness was assessed with RTK rarefaction, the Chao1 estimator, and Recon v2.1 estimates of unobserved clonotypes. Generation probabilities for all TCRbeta clonotypes obtained by the gDNA method from a handful of donors were computed using OLGA. TCRdb mirrors the immuneACCESS table, restricted to in-frame sequences. Some clones are absent from its copies; in checked studies, under half trace to an unresolved V gene, and the reason for the others is unknown. That table is the source of V, J and clone size, and D and trimming were worked out from the DNA. In all, the sample holds approximately 620,000 clones, and more than 95% of those were seen once. About 0.06% of the sample rests with the top ten.

This TCR came from a woman aged 25 to 39 in good health. The specimen was naive CD4+ T cells sorted from blood. According to the study, the label for this sample's cell subset or site signals: CD45RA+ positively selected.

The DNA sequence is as follows: TGTGCCAGCAGTGGCCCTCGACAGGGGCTTTACGGCTACACCTTC. Its product reads: CASSGPRQGLYGYTF. Recombination linked TRBV2 to TRBJ1-2; the central 8 bases match TRBD1. The CDR3 runs 15 residues from the cysteine to the phenylalanine. Left in the record is the CDR3 DNA by itself, 45 bases read in frame from the first base. V has 4 bases trimmed and J has 8 bases trimmed; junction bases matching no gene number 12. According to the germline V gene, CDR1 reads SNHLY and CDR2 reads FYNNEI.